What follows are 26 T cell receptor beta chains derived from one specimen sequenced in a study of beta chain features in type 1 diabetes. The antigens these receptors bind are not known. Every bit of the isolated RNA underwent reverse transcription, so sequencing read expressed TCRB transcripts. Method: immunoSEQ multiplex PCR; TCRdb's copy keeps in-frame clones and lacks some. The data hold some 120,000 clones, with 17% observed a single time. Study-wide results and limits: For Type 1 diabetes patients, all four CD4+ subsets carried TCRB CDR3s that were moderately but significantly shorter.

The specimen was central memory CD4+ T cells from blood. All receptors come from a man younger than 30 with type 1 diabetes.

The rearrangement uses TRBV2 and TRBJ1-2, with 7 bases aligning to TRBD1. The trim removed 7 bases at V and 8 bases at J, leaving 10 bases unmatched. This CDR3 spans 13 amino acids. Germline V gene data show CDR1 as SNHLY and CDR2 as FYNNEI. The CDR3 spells CASIYGQDRGYTF. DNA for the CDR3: TGTGCCAGCATCTACGGACAGGATAGAGGCTACACCTTC.

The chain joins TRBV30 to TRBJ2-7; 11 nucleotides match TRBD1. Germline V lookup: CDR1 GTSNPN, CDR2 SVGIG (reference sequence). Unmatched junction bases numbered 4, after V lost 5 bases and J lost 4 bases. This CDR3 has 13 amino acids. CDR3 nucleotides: TGTGCCTGGTGGACAGGGGGCTTATACGAGCAGTACTTC. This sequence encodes CAWWTGGLYEQYF.

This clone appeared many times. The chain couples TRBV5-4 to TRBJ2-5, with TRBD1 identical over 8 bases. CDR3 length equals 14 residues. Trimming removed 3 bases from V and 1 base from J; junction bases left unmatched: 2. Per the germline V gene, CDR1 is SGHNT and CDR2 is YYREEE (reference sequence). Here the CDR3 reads CASSSQGAQETQYF. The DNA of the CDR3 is TGTGCCAGCAGCTCGCAGGGGGCCCAAGAGACCCAGTACTTC. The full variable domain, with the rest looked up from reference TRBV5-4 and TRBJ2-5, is ETGVTQSPTHLIKTRGQQVTLRCSSQSGHNTVSWYQQALGQGPQFIFQYYREEENGRGNFPPRFSGLQFPNYSSELNVNALELDDSALYLCASSSQGAQETQYFGPGTRLLVL.

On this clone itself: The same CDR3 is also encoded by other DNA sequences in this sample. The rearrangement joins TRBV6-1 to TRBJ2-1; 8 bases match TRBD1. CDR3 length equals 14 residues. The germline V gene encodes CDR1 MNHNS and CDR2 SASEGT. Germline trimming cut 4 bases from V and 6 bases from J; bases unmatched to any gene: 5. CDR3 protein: CASSGPTGVNEQFF. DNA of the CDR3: TGTGCCAGCAGTGGCCCGACAGGGGTCAATGAGCAGTTCTTC.

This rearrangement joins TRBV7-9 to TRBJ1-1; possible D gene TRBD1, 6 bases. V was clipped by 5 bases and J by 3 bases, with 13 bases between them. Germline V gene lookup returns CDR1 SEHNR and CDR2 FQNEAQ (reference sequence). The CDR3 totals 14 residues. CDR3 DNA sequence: TGTGCCAGCAGCCTAGATCAGGGGTACACTGAAGCTTTCTTT. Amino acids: CASSLDQGYTEAFF.

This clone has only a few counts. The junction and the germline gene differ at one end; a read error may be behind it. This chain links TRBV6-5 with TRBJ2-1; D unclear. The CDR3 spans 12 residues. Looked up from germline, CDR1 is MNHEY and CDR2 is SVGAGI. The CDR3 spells CASSYSMNAWIF. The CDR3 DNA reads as TGTGCCAGCAGTTACTCTATGAACGCCTGGATCTTC.

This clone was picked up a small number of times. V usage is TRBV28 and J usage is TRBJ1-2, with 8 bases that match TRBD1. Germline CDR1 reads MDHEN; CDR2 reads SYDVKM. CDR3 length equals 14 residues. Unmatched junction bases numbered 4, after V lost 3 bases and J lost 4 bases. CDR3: CASSLGTGGYGYTF. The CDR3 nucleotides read TGTGCCAGCAGTTTGGGAACAGGGGGCTATGGCTACACCTTC.

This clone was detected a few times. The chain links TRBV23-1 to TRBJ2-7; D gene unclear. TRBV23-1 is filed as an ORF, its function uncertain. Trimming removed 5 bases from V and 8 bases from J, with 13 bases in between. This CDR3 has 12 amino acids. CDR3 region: CASSCGSVKQYF. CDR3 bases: TGCGCCAGCAGTTGCGGTAGTGTAAAGCAGTACTTC.

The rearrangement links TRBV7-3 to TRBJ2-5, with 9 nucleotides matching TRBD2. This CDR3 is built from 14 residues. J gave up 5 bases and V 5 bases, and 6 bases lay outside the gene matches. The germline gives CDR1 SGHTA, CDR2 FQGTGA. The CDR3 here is CASSRIAGAETQYF. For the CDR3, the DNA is TGTGCCAGCAGCCGGATAGCGGGAGCGGAGACCCAGTACTTC. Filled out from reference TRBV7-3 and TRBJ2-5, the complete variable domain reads GAGVSQTPSNKVTEKGKYVELRCDPISGHTALYWYRQSLGQGPEFLIYFQGTGAADDSGLPNDRFFAVRPEGSVSTLKIQRTERGDSAVYLCASSRIAGAETQYFGPGTRLLVL.

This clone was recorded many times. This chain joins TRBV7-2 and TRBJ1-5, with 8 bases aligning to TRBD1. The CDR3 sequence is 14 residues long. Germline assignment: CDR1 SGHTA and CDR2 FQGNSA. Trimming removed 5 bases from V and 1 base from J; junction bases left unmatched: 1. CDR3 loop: CASSRQGSNQPQHF. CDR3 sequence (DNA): TGTGCCAGCAGCCGACAGGGGAGCAATCAGCCCCAGCATTTT.

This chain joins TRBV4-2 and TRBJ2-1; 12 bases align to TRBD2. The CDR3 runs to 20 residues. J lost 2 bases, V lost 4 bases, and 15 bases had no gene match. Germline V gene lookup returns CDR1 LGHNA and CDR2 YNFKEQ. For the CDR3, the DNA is TGTGCCAGCAGCCTAAACCCCAGAAAAAGGACTAGCGGGACCTACAATGAGCAGTTCTTC. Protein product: CASSLNPRKRTSGTYNEQFF.

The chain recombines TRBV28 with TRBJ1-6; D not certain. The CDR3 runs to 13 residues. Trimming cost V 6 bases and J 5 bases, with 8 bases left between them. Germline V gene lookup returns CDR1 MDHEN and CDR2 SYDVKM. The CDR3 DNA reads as TGTGCCAGCAGCCGAATAGATAATTCACCCCTCCACTTT. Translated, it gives CASSRIDNSPLHF.

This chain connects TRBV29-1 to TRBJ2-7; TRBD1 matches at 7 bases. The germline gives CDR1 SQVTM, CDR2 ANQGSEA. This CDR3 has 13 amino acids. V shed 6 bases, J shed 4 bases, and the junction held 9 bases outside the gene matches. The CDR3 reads CSVPGDSEYEQYF. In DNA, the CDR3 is TGCAGCGTGCCCGGGGACAGTGAGTACGAGCAGTACTTC.

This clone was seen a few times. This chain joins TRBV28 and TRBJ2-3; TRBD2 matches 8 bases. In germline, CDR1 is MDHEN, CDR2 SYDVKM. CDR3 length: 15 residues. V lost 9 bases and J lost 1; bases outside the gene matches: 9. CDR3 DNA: TGTGCCAGTGCCAACGGGGGGGCTGGCACAGATACGCAGTATTTT. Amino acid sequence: CASANGGAGTDTQYF.

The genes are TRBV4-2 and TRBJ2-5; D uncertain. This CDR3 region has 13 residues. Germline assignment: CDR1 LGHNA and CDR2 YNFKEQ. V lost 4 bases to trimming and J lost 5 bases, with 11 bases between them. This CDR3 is CASSPNSKETQYF. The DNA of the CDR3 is TGTGCCAGCAGCCCCAACTCCAAGGAGACCCAGTACTTC.

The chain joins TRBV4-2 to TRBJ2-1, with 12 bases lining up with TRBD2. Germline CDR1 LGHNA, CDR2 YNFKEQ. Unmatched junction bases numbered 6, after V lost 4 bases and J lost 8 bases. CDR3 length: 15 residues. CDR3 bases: TGTGCCAGCAGCCCTCTAGCGGGAGGGGCCCATGAGCAGTTCTTC. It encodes CASSPLAGGAHEQFF.

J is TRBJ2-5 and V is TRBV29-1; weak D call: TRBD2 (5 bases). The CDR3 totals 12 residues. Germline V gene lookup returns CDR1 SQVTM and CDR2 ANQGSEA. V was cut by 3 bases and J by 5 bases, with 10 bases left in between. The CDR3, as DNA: TGCAGCGTTGACTTAGAGCGGGAGACCCAGTACTTC. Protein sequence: CSVDLERETQYF.

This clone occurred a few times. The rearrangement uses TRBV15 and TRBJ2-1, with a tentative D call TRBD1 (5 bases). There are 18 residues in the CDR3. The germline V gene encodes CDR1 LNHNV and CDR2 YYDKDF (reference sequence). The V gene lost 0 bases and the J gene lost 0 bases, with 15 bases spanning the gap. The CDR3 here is CATSRELYTGSSYNEQFF. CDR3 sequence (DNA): TGTGCCACCAGCAGAGAATTATATACAGGTAGCTCCTACAATGAGCAGTTCTTC.

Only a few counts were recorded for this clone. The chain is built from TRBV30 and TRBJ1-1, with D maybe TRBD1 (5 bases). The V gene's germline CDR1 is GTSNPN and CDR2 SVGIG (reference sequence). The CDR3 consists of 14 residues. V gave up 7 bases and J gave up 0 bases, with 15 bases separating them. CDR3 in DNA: TGTGCCTTGACGGACATCCCCATGAACACTGAAGCTTTCTTT. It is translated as CALTDIPMNTEAFF.

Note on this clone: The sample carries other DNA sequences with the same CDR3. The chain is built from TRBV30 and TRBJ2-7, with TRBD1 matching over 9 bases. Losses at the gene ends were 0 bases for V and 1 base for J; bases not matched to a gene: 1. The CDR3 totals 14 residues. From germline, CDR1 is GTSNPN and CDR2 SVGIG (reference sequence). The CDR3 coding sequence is TGTGCCTGGAGTGTACAGGGGGCATCCTACGAGCAGTACTTC. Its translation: CAWSVQGASYEQYF. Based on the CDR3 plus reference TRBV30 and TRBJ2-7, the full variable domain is SQTIHQWPATLVQPVGSPLSLECTVEGTSNPNLYWYRQAAGRGLQLLFYSVGIGQISSEVPQNLSASRPQDRQFILSSKKLLLSDSGFYLCAWSVQGASYEQYFGPGTRLTVT.

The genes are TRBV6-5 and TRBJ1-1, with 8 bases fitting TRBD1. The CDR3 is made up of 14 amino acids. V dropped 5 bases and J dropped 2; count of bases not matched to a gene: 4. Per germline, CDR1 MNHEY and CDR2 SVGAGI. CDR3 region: CASSRQGINTEAFF. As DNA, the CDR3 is TGTGCCAGCAGTAGACAGGGGATAAACACTGAAGCTTTCTTT.

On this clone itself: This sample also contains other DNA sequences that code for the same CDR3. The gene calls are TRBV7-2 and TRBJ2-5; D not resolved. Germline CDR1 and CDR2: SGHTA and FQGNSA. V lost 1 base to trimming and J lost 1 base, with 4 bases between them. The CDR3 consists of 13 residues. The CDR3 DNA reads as TGTGCCAGCAGCTTAGAACGCCAAGAGACCCAGTACTTC. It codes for CASSLERQETQYF.

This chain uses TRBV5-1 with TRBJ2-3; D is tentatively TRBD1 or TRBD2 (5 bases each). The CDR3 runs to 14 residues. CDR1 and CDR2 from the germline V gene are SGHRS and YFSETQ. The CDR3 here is CATRDPTSTDTQYF. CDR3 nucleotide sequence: TGCGCTACAAGGGACCCCACTAGCACAGATACGCAGTATTTT.

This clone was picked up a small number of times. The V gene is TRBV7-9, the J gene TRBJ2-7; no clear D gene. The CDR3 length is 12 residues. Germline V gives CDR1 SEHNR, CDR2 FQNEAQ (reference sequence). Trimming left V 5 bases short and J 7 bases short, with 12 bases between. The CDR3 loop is CASSGWVAEQYF. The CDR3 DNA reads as TGTGCCAGCAGCGGATGGGTAGCAGAGCAGTACTTC.

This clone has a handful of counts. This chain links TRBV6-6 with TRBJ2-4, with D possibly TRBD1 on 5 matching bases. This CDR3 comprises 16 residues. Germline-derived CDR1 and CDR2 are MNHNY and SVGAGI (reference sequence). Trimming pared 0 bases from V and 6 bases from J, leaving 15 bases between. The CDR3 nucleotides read TGTGCCAGCAGTTACTCTGGGAATGGACACACAAACATTCAGTACTTC. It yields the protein CASSYSGNGHTNIQYF.

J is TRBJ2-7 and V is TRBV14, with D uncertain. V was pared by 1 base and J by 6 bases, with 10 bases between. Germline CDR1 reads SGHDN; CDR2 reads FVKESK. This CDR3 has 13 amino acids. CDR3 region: CASSQVDFLEQYF. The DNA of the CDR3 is TGTGCCAGCAGCCAAGTAGACTTCCTCGAGCAGTACTTC.